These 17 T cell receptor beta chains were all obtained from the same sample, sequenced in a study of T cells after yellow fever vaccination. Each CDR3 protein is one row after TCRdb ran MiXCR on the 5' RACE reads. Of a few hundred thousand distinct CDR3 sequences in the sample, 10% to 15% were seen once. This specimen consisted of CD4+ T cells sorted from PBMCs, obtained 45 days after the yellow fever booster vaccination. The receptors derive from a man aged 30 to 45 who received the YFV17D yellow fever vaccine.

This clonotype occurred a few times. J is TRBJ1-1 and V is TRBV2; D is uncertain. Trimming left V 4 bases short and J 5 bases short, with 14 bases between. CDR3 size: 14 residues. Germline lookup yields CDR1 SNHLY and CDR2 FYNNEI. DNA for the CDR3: TGTGCCAGCAGTGGCTACGTCGCCGGGACTGAAGCTTTCTTT. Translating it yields CASSGYVAGTEAFF. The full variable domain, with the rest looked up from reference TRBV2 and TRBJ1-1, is EPEVTQTPSHQVTQMGQEVILRCVPISNHLYFYWYRQILGQKVEFLVSFYNNEISEKSEIFDDQFSVERPDGSNFTLKIRSTKLEDSAMYFCASSGYVAGTEAFFGQGTRLTVV.

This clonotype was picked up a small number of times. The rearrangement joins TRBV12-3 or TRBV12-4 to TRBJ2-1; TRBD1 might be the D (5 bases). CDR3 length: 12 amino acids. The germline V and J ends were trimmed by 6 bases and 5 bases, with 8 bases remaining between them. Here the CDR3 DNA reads TGTGCCAGCAGAAAGACAGACAATGAGCAGTTCTTC. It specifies CASRKTDNEQFF.

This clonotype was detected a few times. In DNA, the CDR3 is TGTGCCAGCAGCTTCGGCAGAACCAATGAGCAGTTCTTC. Translated, it gives CASSFGRTNEQFF. The V gene is TRBV7-2, the J gene TRBJ2-1; no clear D. The CDR3 length is 13 residues. CDR1 is SGHTA and CDR2 is FQGNSA in the germline V gene. Between the trimmed V and J ends, which lost 3 bases and 6 bases, there was a span of 9 bases.

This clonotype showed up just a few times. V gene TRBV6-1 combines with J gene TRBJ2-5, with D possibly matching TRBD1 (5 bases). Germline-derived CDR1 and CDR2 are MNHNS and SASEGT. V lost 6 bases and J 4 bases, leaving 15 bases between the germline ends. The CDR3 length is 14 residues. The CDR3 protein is CASSLDNARETQYF. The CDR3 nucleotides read TGTGCCAGCAGCCTGGACAACGCGAGAGAGACCCAGTACTTC.

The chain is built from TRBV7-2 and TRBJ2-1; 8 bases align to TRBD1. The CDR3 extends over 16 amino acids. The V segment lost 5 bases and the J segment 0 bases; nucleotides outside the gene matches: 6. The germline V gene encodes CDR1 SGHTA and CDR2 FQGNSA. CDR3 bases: TGTGCCAGCAGCACTACAGGGGGAAGCTCCTACAATGAGCAGTTCTTC. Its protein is CASSTTGGSSYNEQFF. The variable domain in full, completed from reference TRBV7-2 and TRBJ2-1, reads GAGVSQSPSNKVTEKGKDVELRCDPISGHTALYWYRQSLGQGLEFLIYFQGNSAPDKSGLPSDRFSAERTGGSVSTLTIQRTQQEDSAVYLCASSTTGGSSYNEQFFGPGTRLTVL.

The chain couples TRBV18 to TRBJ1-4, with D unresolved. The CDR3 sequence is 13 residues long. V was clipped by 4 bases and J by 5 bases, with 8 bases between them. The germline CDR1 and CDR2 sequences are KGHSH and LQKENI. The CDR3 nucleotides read TGTGCCAGCTCACGCGGGGAGAATGAAAAACTGTTTTTT. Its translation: CASSRGENEKLFF.

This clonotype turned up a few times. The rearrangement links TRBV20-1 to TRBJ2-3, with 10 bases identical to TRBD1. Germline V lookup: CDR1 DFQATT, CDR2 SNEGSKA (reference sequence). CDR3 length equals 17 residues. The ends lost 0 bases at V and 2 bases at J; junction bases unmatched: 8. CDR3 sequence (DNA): TGCAGTGCTAGAGAGATACCGGGACAGGGGTTCACAGATACGCAGTATTTT. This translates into CSAREIPGQGFTDTQYF.

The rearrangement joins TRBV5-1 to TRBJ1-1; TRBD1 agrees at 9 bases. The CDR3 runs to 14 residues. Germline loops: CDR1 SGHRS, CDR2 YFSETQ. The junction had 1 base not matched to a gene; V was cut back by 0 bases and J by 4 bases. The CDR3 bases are TGCGCCAGCAGCTTGGGACAGGGGGTCACTGAAGCTTTCTTT. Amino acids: CASSLGQGVTEAFF.

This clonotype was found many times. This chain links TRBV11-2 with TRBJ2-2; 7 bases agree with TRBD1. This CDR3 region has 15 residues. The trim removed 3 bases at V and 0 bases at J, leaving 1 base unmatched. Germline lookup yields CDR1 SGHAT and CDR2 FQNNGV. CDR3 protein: CASSFGTANTGELFF. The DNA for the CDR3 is TGTGCCAGCAGCTTCGGGACAGCGAACACCGGGGAGCTGTTTTTT.

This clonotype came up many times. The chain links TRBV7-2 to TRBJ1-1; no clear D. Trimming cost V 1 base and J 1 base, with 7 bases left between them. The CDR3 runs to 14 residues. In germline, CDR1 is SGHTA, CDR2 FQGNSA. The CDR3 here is CASSLVVANTEAFF. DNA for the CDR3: TGTGCCAGCAGCTTAGTGGTGGCGAACACTGAAGCTTTCTTT.

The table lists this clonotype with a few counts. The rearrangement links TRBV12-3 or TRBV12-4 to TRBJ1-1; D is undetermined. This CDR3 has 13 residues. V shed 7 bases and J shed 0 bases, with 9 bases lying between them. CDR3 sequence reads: CASTTPLNTEAFF. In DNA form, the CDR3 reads TGTGCCAGCACCACGCCTTTGAACACTGAAGCTTTCTTT.

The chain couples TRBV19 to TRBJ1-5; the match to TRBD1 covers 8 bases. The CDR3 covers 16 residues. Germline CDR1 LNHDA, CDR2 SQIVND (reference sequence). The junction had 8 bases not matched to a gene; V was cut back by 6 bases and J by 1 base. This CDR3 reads CASSLSGGWSNQPQHF. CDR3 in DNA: TGTGCCAGTAGCCTATCAGGGGGCTGGAGCAATCAGCCCCAGCATTTT.

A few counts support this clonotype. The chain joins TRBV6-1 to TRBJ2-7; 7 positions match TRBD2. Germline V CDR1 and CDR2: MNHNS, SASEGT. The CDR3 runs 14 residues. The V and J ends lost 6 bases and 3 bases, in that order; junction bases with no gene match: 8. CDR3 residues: CASRRTRAGYEQYF. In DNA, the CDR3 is TGTGCCAGCAGAAGGACTAGAGCTGGCTACGAGCAGTACTTC.

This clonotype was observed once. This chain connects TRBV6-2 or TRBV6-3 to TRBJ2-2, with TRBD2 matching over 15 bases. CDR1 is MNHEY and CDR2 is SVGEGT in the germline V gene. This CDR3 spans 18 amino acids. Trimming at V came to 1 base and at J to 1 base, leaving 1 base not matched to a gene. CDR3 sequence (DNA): TGTGCCAGCAGTTACTGGACTAGCGGGAGGGTGAACACCGGGGAGCTGTTTTTT. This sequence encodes CASSYWTSGRVNTGELFF.

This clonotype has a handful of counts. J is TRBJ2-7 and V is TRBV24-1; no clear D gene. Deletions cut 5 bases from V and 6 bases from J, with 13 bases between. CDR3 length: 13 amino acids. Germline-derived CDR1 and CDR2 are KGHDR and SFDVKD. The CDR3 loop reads CATSGPEGFEQYF. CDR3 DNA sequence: TGTGCCACCAGTGGTCCAGAAGGCTTCGAGCAGTACTTC.

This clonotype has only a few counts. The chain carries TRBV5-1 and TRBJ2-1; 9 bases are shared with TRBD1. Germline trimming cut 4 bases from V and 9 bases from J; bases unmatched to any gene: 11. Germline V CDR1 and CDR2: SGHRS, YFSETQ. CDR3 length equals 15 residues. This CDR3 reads CASSKGTGKGAEQFF. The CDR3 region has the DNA TGCGCCAGCAGCAAAGGGACAGGGAAAGGGGCTGAGCAGTTCTTC.

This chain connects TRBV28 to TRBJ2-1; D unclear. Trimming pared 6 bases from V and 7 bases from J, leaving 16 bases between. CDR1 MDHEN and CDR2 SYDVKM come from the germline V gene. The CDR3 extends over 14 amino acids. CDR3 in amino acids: CASSEGPTRNEQFF. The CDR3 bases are TGTGCCAGCAGCGAAGGACCGACCAGGAATGAGCAGTTCTTC. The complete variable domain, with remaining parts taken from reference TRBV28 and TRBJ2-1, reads DVKVTQSSRYLVKRTGEKVFLECVQDMDHENMFWYRQDPGLGLRLIYFSYDVKMKEKGDIPEGYSVSREKKERFSLILESASTNQTSMYLCASSEGPTRNEQFFGPGTRLTVL.